The entry below gives a single T cell receptor (beta chain) sequence along with its context. This clone has only one observation. Its binding antigen is unknown. No base qualities exist here, and no much larger clone lies one base off it. The data are from a study of blood T cell repertoires in COVID-19 (dated by TCRdb to 2020 to 2022). Describing the broader study: Samples from collaborators originated in the United States, Italy and Spain and spanned both the acute and convalescent phases of COVID-19. The prospective study material was composed of cDNA or gDNA derived from T cells, B-cell-depleted T cells, or PBMCs. A de-identified subject ID, COVID-19 status, age in years and sex were almost always included in the sample metadata. The samples were drawn from the first 160 participants of the ongoing ImmuneRACE study and from 1,254 subjects provided by 6 global collaborators. HLA class I and class II types, where available, came from metadata supplied by the sample provider rather than from assay-based typing. The repertoires were released in a freely available public database meant as a resource for research on the immune response to SARS-CoV-2. The dataset comprised deeply sampled blood TCRbeta repertoires from subjects exposed to, actively infected with, or recovered from COVID-19.

At one collaborating source in Seattle, patients were enrolled during active infection and were followed longitudinally through the course of disease. Collaborating institutions collected whole blood in K2EDTA tubes following their own protocols. For TCRbeta analysis, collaborators shipped samples as frozen whole blood, isolated PBMCs, or DNA extracted from either of those sample types. Broad study findings and their caveats: How much clinical and demographic metadata was included differed by source and by participant, and the metadata was provided uncurated.

The CDR3, cysteine through phenylalanine, is 15 amino acids long. The retained sequence is limited to the CDR3, 45 bases, with the frame set at the first base. V and J are truncated by 4 bases and 1 base respectively, leaving an intervening sequence of 14 bases. The germline V gene gives CDR1 as SNHLY and CDR2 as FYNNEI. The immunoSEQ Assay, a bias-controlled multiplex PCR, was used to amplify TCRbeta CDR3 regions from genomic DNA. In the original analysis: The number of nucleated cells in each sample was estimated by amplification of reference gene primers within the assay. To quantify the absolute abundance of each unique TCRbeta CDR3 rearrangement, sequence reads were collapsed and filtered. For each sample, productive Simpson clonality was calculated as the square root of Simpson's diversity index across productive rearrangements. In its TCRdb copy, this immuneACCESS table keeps in-frame sequences only and misses some clones. Where compared with another copy, unresolved V genes explain less than half of these, and the others have no known cause. The V and J calls and clone size are taken from that table; D and trimming were inferred from the DNA. The sample profile shows 250,000 to 300,000 clones; approximately 91% of them were found once. Of the sample, around 2.2% falls within the top ten clones.

This sequence originates from a woman in her twenties or thirties with COVID-19, enrolled during active disease. The source material was peripheral blood. This chain is built from TRBV2 and TRBJ2-7, with the D gene not confidently named. The CDR3 region reads CASSGQTFSSYEQYF. The sequence in DNA is TGTGCCAGCAGTGGGCAGACATTTAGTTCCTACGAGCAGTACTTC. With the rest looked up from the reference TRBV2 and TRBJ2-7 genes rather than sequenced, the full variable domain is EPEVTQTPSHQVTQMGQEVILRCVPISNHLYFYWYRQILGQKVEFLVSFYNNEISEKSEIFDDQFSVERPDGSNFTLKIRSTKLEDSAMYFCASSGQTFSSYEQYFGPGTRLTVT.